The text below deals with one TCR beta chain. Data came from immunoSEQ multiplex PCR; TCRdb stores just in-frame clones and leaves some out. Of some 2,500,000 clones detected, 92% appear once; the ten largest clones hold 0.3% to 0.4%. The data stem from a study of shared clonotypes between healthy human individuals. V was pared by 0 bases and J by 5 bases, with 13 bases between. The CDR3 covers 15 residues. Looked up from germline, CDR1 is MNHEY and CDR2 is SVGAGI. The receptor comes from a man aged 18 to 29 in good health. Some clones in this sample may be carry-over from other donors' samples. The sequenced sample consisted of naive CD4+ T cells from PBMCs. Subset of the sample: CD45RA+ positively selected. V usage is TRBV6-5 and J usage is TRBJ2-5; possibly TRBD2 for D (6 bases). The CDR3 sequence: CASSYSSSGRETQYF. The CDR3 DNA reads TGTGCCAGCAGTTACTCGAGTTCAGGGAGGGAGACCCAGTACTTC.